Listed below are T cell receptor beta chains from one sample, sequenced in a study of T cells in localized non-small cell lung cancer. TCRdb's table, derived via immunoSEQ multiplex PCR, lists solely in-frame clones and lacks some. This sample has about 53,000 clones; approximately 83% occur once, and the top ten carry about a sixth. Source: peripheral blood mononuclear cells, taken before any cancer treatment. The receptor source for this set is a man between 35 and 75 years old with stage III lung adenocarcinoma. Both conserved end residues are trimmed from each CDR3. Size values are once, few and many counts, or a class for expanded clones, and some rows have none.

V,size,CDR3
TRBV7-2,NA,ASSDYGDTQY
TRBV5-6,NA,ASSSWTGASNSPLH
TRBV5-5,NA,ASSPGGGPPSYGYT
TRBV9,NA,ASSVTSGGQSTDTQY
TRBV2,NA,ASNRDPAQEQF
TRBV5-1,NA,ASSSGQGAEAF
TRBV27,NA,ASRSLGEKLF
TRBV6-1,NA,ANSVGTGANVLT
TRBV19,once,ASRPNLNTEAF
TRBV19,NA,ASSIGLGSSTDTQY
TRBV29-1,NA,SVDGGESSYNEQF
TRBV28,NA,ASRPPGQGNTGELF
TRBV4-2,NA,ASSPPPLVPRGDEQF
TRBV18,NA,ASSPRTGEDEQF
TRBV7-9,NA,ASTLGLAGEVWGQETQY
TRBV5-8,NA,ASSLRGLDYNEQF
TRBV6-6,NA,ASSYSNVNEQF
TRBV7-6,few,ASSPGHMVSTDTQY
TRBV10-2,NA,ASSLRAEGVYGYT
TRBV6-5,NA,AVGSNQPQH
TRBV14,NA,ASSRQGVSSYNSPLH
TRBV18,NA,ASSSSTGELF
TRBV19,NA,ASRGTLRSEQY
TRBV10-1,NA,ASSEFSGRNTDTQY
TRBV7-6,NA,ASSLGPGTSGVGEQF
TRBV5-1,NA,ASSLQETQY
TRBV6-6,once,ASSKTAENQPQH
TRBV27,NA,ASSPYRAYGYT
TRBV6-5,few,ASSPPWADTQY
TRBV7-3,NA,ASSSGTRTGELF
TRBV7-2,NA,ASSLDQGQGSRYT
TRBV7-8,NA,ASSLVGADYGYT
TRBV30,NA,ASRTSRSFNEQF
TRBV7-9,NA,ASSFRENTEAF
TRBV6-5,NA,ASSYSGDSNQPQH
TRBV7-9,NA,ASSSRSPYEQY
TRBV5-1,NA,ASSLDGRANTGELF
TRBV7-9,NA,ASSPPDKTGELF
TRBV30,NA,AWSARDFTDTQY
TRBV7-6,NA,ASSLESNTGELF
TRBV7-9,NA,ASSLSPGTDTQY
TRBV7-6,NA,ASSLEAGGHEQY
TRBV19,NA,ASSIESRGSYEQY
TRBV5-1,few,ASSSGTTYNEQF
TRBV29-1,NA,SVELENTGELF
TRBV4-3,NA,ASSQGGGADTQY
TRBV2,once,ASSEGQRGRSSYEQY
TRBV12-2,NA,ASRPRRRDRGSNQPQH
TRBV9,few,ASSVNQGATEAF
TRBV6-5,NA,ASSYPPHPGTDTQY
TRBV9,NA,ASSVQTGLNTEAF
TRBV7-9,NA,ASSPGQGRTDTQY
TRBV5-6,NA,ASSLGQGSGYT
TRBV19,few,ASSTGESTDTQY
TRBV5-4,NA,ASSFGQGRQETQY
TRBV5-1,NA,ASSPQGDYNSPLH
TRBV7-9,NA,ASSSQGVSEAF
TRBV28,NA,ASSLGGQGGYEQY
TRBV5-1,NA,ASSLVSGGYGYT
TRBV19,NA,ASKLGTGELF